This T cell receptor (beta chain) was captured by sequencing in a study of blood T cell repertoires in COVID-19. Across the study: Material from acute and convalescent COVID-19 was sourced from the United States, Italy and Spain.

Germline-derived CDR1 and CDR2 are MGHDK and SYGVNS. CDR3 length: 14 amino acids. The trim removed 7 bases at V and 4 bases at J, leaving 8 bases unmatched. Participant age was roughly 18 to 90 years, and participants resided in about 25 US areas. Clones were read by immunoSEQ multiplex PCR, and TCRdb kept only the in-frame ones, dropping some. This sample yields 250,000 or so clones, of which approximately 90% are seen a single time; approximately 3% belongs to the top ten. The chain has TRBV25-1 and TRBJ2-7; 9 nucleotides match TRBD1. The source material was PBMCs or T cells enriched from blood (not recorded which). The sequence was collected from a man aged 40-49 years who had been exposed to COVID-19. Here the CDR3 DNA reads TGTGCCAGCACTCGGACAGGGGAAGGTTACGAGCAGTACTTC. Translating it yields CASTRTGEGYEQYF.